One T cell receptor beta chain is described in this entry. The antigen is unknown. From the 5' RACE reads, TCRdb lists one entry per CDR3 protein and no DNA. The table for this sample gives approximately 550,000 distinct CDR3 sequences. This entry belongs to a study of T cells expressing NK-cell markers. Study in general: Within the sequenced cohort of eight donors, seven exhibited HCMV seropositivity and one was seronegative.

This CDR3 contains 13 residues. CDR1 and CDR2 from the germline V gene are LNHNV and YYDKDF (reference sequence). Study-level points and caveats: Of the CD8+ T cells in 5 to 7 donors, roughly 1.0-7.5% belonged to dominant NKG2C+ clonotypes.

Sequenced material: blood T cells: a sorted CD56 or NKG2C T cell subset, CD4+ or CD8+ T cells, or bulk PBMC T cells (not recorded which). The sequence was collected from a man younger than 30 in good health. The chain carries TRBV15 and TRBJ2-5; the TCRdb D gene call, TRBD1, has no DNA to confirm it. The CDR3 is CATRLRGKETQYF.